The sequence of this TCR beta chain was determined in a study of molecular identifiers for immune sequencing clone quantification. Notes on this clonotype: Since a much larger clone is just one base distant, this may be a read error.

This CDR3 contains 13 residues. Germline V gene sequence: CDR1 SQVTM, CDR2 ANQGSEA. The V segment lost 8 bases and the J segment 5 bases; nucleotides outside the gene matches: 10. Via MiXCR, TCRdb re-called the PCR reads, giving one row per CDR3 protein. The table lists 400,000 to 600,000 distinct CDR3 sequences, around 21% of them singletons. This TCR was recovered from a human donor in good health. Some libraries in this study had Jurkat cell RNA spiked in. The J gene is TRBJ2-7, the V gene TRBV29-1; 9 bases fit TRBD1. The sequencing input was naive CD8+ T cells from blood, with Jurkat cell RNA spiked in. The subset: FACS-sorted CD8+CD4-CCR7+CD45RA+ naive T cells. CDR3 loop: CSIGTGGWNEQYF. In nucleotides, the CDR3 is TGCAGCATTGGCACAGGGGGCTGGAACGAGCAGTACTTC.